This section outlines one T cell receptor beta chain sequence together with its context. This clone's antigen is unknown. The record has no base qualities; no much larger clone is one base away. The germline V gene encodes CDR1 SGHAT and CDR2 FQNNGV. Spanning cysteine to phenylalanine, the CDR3 consists of 14 amino acids. CDR3 DNA only is kept here, 42 bases in frame from base 1. At the junction V is shortened by 2 bases and J by 0 bases, with 7 bases in between. This record belongs to a study of blood T cell repertoires in COVID-19 (dated by TCRdb to the early 2020s). With respect to the entire study: Collaborator samples came from the United States, Italy and Spain and covered acute and convalescent phases of COVID-19. The sample metadata nearly always contained a de-identified subject ID, COVID-19 status, age in years and sex. Where available, HLA class I and class II types were taken from metadata supplied by the sample provider and were not determined by assay-based typing. Subjects who had been exposed to COVID-19, were actively infected with it, or had recovered from it provided the deeply sampled blood TCRbeta repertoires that made up the dataset. The samples were drawn from two sources: the first 160 participants of the ongoing ImmuneRACE study, and some 1,300 subjects contributed by 6 global collaborators. The repertoires were released in a freely available public database meant as a resource for research on the immune response to SARS-CoV-2. The prospective study material was composed of cDNA or gDNA derived from T cells, B-cell-depleted T cells, or PBMCs. Overall results and qualifications from the work: The amount of clinical and demographic metadata varied by source and participant and was provided uncurated.

Collaborating institutions collected whole blood in K2EDTA tubes following their own protocols. For TCRbeta analysis, collaborators shipped samples as frozen whole blood, isolated PBMCs, or DNA extracted from either of those sample types. TCRbeta CDR3 regions were amplified from genomic DNA by means of the immunoSEQ Assay, a bias-controlled multiplex PCR. On the study's bioinformatics: Within the assay, amplification of reference gene primers was used to estimate how many nucleated cells each sample contained. Sequence reads were collapsed and filtered to measure the absolute abundance of every unique TCRbeta CDR3 rearrangement. For each sample, productive Simpson clonality was calculated as the square root of Simpson's diversity index across productive rearrangements. This is the immuneACCESS table as TCRdb keeps it, with only in-frame sequences that have V and J called. A part of the clones is gone; compared with another copy, unresolved V genes explain less than half, and the rest is unexplained. That table is the source of V, J and clone size, and D and trimming were worked out from the DNA. In all, the sample holds roughly 90,000 clones, and approximately 88% of those were seen once. Roughly a third of the sample lies in the top ten.

This TCR was sampled from a woman of 80 years or more with active or convalescent COVID-19. The sample was peripheral blood. This receptor chain uses TRBV11-2 and TRBJ2-5; the D gene is perhaps TRBD1, from 6 matching bases. This receptor has the CDR3 CASSLQGYQETQYF. The DNA sequence is TGTGCCAGCAGCTTACAGGGGTACCAAGAGACCCAGTACTTC.